This TCR beta chain was documented in a study of blood T cell repertoires in COVID-19. Study overall: Italy, Spain and the United States were the sources of the convalescent and acute COVID-19 samples. PBMCs, B-cell-depleted T cells, or T cells provided the cDNA or gDNA that made up the material.

Per the authors' pipeline: The authors estimated nucleated cell counts from reference gene primer amplification. The table came from immunoSEQ multiplex PCR; TCRdb's copy has only in-frame clones and leaves some out. V and J calls and clone size are copied from that table; D and trimming were computed from the DNA. Among almost 70,000 clones, roughly 88% were seen once, and the ten largest hold 5.5% to 7%. With V trimmed by 0 bases and J by 2 bases, 1 base remained unmatched. Germline loops: CDR1 SNHLY, CDR2 FYNNEI. The CDR3 runs to 17 residues. Input material: peripheral blood. The V and J genes are TRBV2 and TRBJ2-6, with 10 bases identical to TRBD1. This TCR was sampled from a woman aged 70-85 years with acute or convalescent COVID-19. This CDR3 reads CASSEATGGAGANVLTF. CDR3 in DNA: TGTGCCAGCAGTGAAGCGACAGGGGGCGCTGGGGCCAACGTCCTGACTTTC.